Listed below are T cell receptor beta chains from one sample, sequenced in a study of blood T cell repertoires in COVID-19. Sequencing was performed with immunoSEQ multiplex PCR; in TCRdb, only in-frame clones are kept and a portion is missing. The table lists 40,000 to 55,000 clones, around 87% of them singletons. Sequencing input: peripheral blood. The receptors originated from a man aged 50 or older with active COVID-19. Both conserved end residues are part of each CDR3. D genes are given only for firm matches. Size values are once, few and many counts, or a class for expanded clones, and some rows have none.

cdr3_length	clone_size	v_call	d_call	j_call	cdr3_aa	cdr3_nt
15	-	TRBV5-8	-	TRBJ2-7	CASSRSGTTTYEQYF	TGTGCCAGCAGCCGTTCCGGGACAACTACCTACGAGCAGTACTTC
17	-	TRBV5-6	TRBD1	TRBJ1-2	CASSLGPGQGAYYGYTF	TGTGCCAGCAGCTTGGGTCCAGGACAGGGGGCTTACTATGGCTACACCTTC
15	-	TRBV5-1	-	TRBJ1-2	CASSVGDRTNYGYTF	TGCGCCAGCAGCGTTGGCGACAGGACTAACTATGGCTACACCTTC
15	-	TRBV5-1	TRBD1	TRBJ1-4	CASSLTGGNNEKLFF	TGCGCCAGCAGCTTAACAGGGGGAAATAATGAAAAACTGTTTTTT
14	few	TRBV24-1	-	TRBJ1-5	CATSGVGTNQPQHF	TGTGCCACCAGCGGGGTAGGAACCAATCAGCCCCAGCATTTT
18	-	TRBV7-2	TRBD2	TRBJ2-3	CASSLGRGGTHATDTQYF	TGTGCCAGCAGCTTAGGGCGGGGGGGCACCCATGCGACAGATACGCAGTATTTT
14	-	TRBV6-5	TRBD2	TRBJ2-1	CASKRTSGSMYEFF	TGTGCCAGCAAAAGGACTAGCGGGAGTATGTATGAGTTCTTC
15	few	TRBV6-5	-	TRBJ2-5	CASSYSMGDQETQYF	TGTGCCAGCAGTTACTCGATGGGAGATCAAGAGACCCAGTACTTC
14	once	TRBV5-6	-	TRBJ1-5	CASSFGGAGQPQHF	TGTGCCAGCAGCTTCGGGGGGGCTGGTCAGCCCCAGCATTTT
14	once	TRBV19	-	TRBJ2-1	CASSRGRIATEQFF	TGTGCCAGTAGTAGGGGGCGAATAGCAACTGAGCAGTTCTTC
16	-	TRBV19	TRBD2	TRBJ2-5	CASSRRLAGGQETQYF	TGTGCCAGTAGTCGAAGACTAGCGGGGGGCCAAGAGACCCAGTACTTC
15	-	TRBV18	TRBD1	TRBJ2-5	CASSPPGQMRETQYF	TGTGCCAGCTCACCCCCGGGACAGATGCGGGAGACCCAGTACTTC
15	-	TRBV4-1	TRBD1	TRBJ1-4	CASSRLGGGDEKLFF	TGCGCCAGCAGCCGTCTAGGGGGCGGGGATGAAAAACTGTTTTTT
16	-	TRBV6-6	TRBD1	TRBJ2-7	CASSYSTGGGYFEQYF	TGTGCCAGCAGTTACTCTACAGGGGGCGGTTACTTCGAGCAGTACTTC
15	-	TRBV11-2	TRBD2	TRBJ2-1	CASSLRLAGGSEQFF	TGTGCCAGCAGCCTGAGACTAGCGGGAGGAAGTGAGCAGTTCTTC
15	-	TRBV19	TRBD2	TRBJ2-7	CASSSSGGATYEQYF	TGTGCCAGTAGCTCTAGCGGGGGGGCCACCTACGAGCAGTACTTC